The 3 T cell receptor beta chains below were found in one sample sequenced in a study of CDR3 diversity in severe acne. TCRdb ran MiXCR on the PCR reads and lists one entry per CDR3 protein. The sample yields about 76,000 distinct CDR3 sequences, roughly 51% seen once. The sequencing sample was made of blood. These receptors were obtained from a male donor in good health, without acne.

Note on this clonotype: Germline and junction disagree at one end, which may indicate a read error. The CDR3: CASSSPSGSSYNEQFF. CDR3 DNA sequence: TGTGCTAGCAGCAGCCCAAGCGGAAGCTCCTACAATGAGCAGTTCTTC. The chain has TRBV7-6 and TRBJ2-1; possibly TRBD2 for D (5 bases). The CDR3 contains 16 residues. Germline lookup yields CDR1 SGHVS and CDR2 FNYEAQ.

The rearrangement uses TRBV20-1 and TRBJ2-5; 8 positions agree with TRBD2. From germline, CDR1 is DFQATT and CDR2 SNEGSKA (reference sequence). V was clipped by 5 bases and J by 5 bases; unmatched bases: 4. The CDR3 covers 12 residues. CDR3 nucleotide sequence: TGCAGTGCTCTTGTAGCGGGGGAGACCCAGTACTTC. Amino acids: CSALVAGETQYF.

This clonotype was recorded a few times. The chain uses TRBV2 and TRBJ1-2; 9 nucleotides match TRBD1. The J segment lost 12 bases and the V segment lost 4 bases, leaving 9 bases of the junction unmatched. The CDR3 sequence is 13 residues long. Germline V CDR1 and CDR2: SNHLY, FYNNEI. The CDR3 region is CASSVTGTGFHTF. DNA for the CDR3: TGTGCCAGCAGTGTTACCGGGACAGGGTTTCACACCTTC.